This TCR beta chain originates from a study of blood T cell repertoires in COVID-19. Study in general: T cells, B-cell-depleted T cells, or PBMCs provided the cDNA or gDNA that served as material.

Authors' processing steps: Amplification of reference gene primers was used by the study to estimate nucleated cell counts. Measured with immunoSEQ multiplex PCR; TCRdb has only the in-frame clones, and not every one. D and trimming come from the DNA, and the V and J calls and clone size come from that table. In the table there are a few hundred thousand clones, 80% to 90% of which are singletons. Cohort 3 recovered donors had two negative PCRs, clearance, or symptom resolution. Germline CDR1 reads GTSNPN; CDR2 reads SVGIG (reference sequence). The CDR3 has 16 amino acids. Trimming took 0 bases from V and 10 from J, leaving 19 bases between them.

This clonotype was sampled from a young man who had recovered from COVID-19. Source material: PBMCs or T cells enriched from blood (not recorded which). The genes are TRBV30 and TRBJ1-6; D might be TRBD1 (5 bases). Written as DNA, the CDR3 is TGTGCCTGGAGTGTACTATTGGGCATCGGGGGGTCACCCCTCCACTTT. Its translation: CAWSVLLGIGGSPLHF.